The rows below give T cell receptor beta chains drawn from one sample of a study of control samples from healthy donors and cancer patients. Sequencing used immunoSEQ multiplex PCR; TCRdb keeps in-frame clones, though not all of them. The profile shows 120,000 to 150,000 clones, about 90% of them singletons. The sample was blood. The receptor set was obtained from a man aged 25 to 45 in good health. Both conserved end residues are part of each CDR3. D genes are given only for firm matches. Some rows mark clone size as missing; the rest say once, few, many or name a class of expanded clone.

TRBJ2-1 once TRBV11-2 TRBD2 CASSPRGLAGGRSSNEQFF TGTGCCAGCAGCCCACGCGGCCTAGCGGGGGGGCGGTCTAGTAATGAGCAGTTCTTC
TRBJ2-2 . TRBV7-3 TRBD1 CASSLRGQGADTGELFF TGTGCCAGCAGCTTAAGGGGGCAGGGGGCGGACACCGGGGAGCTGTTTTTT
TRBJ1-4 . TRBV28 . CASSFIPWRKTNEKLFF TGTGCCAGCAGTTTCATTCCCTGGAGAAAAACTAATGAAAAACTGTTTTTT
TRBJ2-1 . TRBV5-1 . CASSLDGRGYNEQFF TGCGCCAGCAGCTTGGACGGCAGGGGTTACAATGAGCAGTTCTTC
TRBJ2-3 once TRBV3-1/TRBV3-2 TRBD2 CASSQEGTSWADTQYF TGTGCCAGCAGCCAGGAGGGGACTAGTTGGGCAGATACGCAGTATTTT
TRBJ1-4 . TRBV28 . CASSQDSHFNEKLFF TGTGCCAGCAGTCAGGACAGCCACTTTAATGAAAAACTGTTTTTT
TRBJ1-2 . TRBV18 . CASSPPGQGRGYTF TGTGCCAGCTCACCACCGGGGCAGGGCAGAGGCTACACCTTC
TRBJ1-1 . TRBV30 . CAWTGVGTEAFF TGTGCCTGGACGGGGGTGGGGACTGAAGCTTTCTTT
TRBJ2-7 . TRBV18 . CASSPDRFGYEQYF TGTGCCAGCTCACCTGACAGGTTTGGGTACGAGCAGTACTTC
TRBJ1-2 . TRBV15 . CATSRGRPGPNPNYGYTF TGTGCCACCAGCAGAGGTCGACCAGGTCCCAACCCTAACTATGGCTACACCTTC
TRBJ2-1 . TRBV27 . CASSFRGYNEQFF TGTGCCAGCAGTTTTCGGGGATACAATGAGCAGTTCTTC
TRBJ2-5 . TRBV19 TRBD1 CASSKGGLQETQYF TGTGCCAGTAGTAAAGGGGGCCTCCAAGAGACCCAGTACTTC
TRBJ2-1 . TRBV9 TRBD1 CASSVGPGQGYNEQFF TGTGCCAGCAGCGTAGGCCCGGGACAGGGCTACAATGAGCAGTTCTTC
TRBJ2-7 . TRBV3-1/TRBV3-2 . CASSPRDGSSYEQYF TGTGCCAGCAGCCCCCGGGACGGGAGCTCCTACGAGCAGTACTTC
TRBJ1-5 . TRBV6-5 . CASSKQGSGNQPQHF TGTGCCAGCAGTAAACAGGGTTCTGGCAATCAGCCCCAGCATTTT
TRBJ1-4 . TRBV11-2 TRBD1 CASSLDRGPNEKLFF TGTGCCAGCAGTCTGGACAGGGGGCCGAATGAAAAACTGTTTTTT
TRBJ2-1 . TRBV27 . CASASGAGAYNEQFF TGTGCCAGCGCCTCCGGGGCGGGGGCATACAATGAGCAGTTCTTC
TRBJ1-1 . TRBV28 . CASSLSAPGGTEAFF TGTGCCAGCAGTTTATCGGCCCCCGGAGGCACTGAAGCTTTCTTT
TRBJ1-2 few TRBV19 TRBD1 CASSIQGAVYGYTF TGTGCCAGTAGTATCCAGGGGGCGGTCTATGGCTACACCTTC
TRBJ1-5 . TRBV19 . CASSIQGDSNQPQHF TGTGCCAGTAGTATACAGGGAGATAGCAATCAGCCCCAGCATTTT
TRBJ2-4 . TRBV4-1 . CASSHLDRSKNIQYF TGCGCCAGCAGCCACCTGGACAGATCCAAAAACATTCAGTACTTC
TRBJ2-3 . TRBV15 TRBD2 CATSTSSGGADTQYF TGTGCCACCAGCACTTCTAGCGGGGGCGCAGATACGCAGTATTTT
TRBJ2-3 . TRBV7-9 . CASRPGGTDTQYF TGTGCCAGCAGACCCGGGGGCACAGATACGCAGTATTTT
TRBJ2-7 . TRBV5-8 . CASRNRMYEQYF TGTGCCAGCAGAAACCGAATGTACGAGCAGTACTTC
TRBJ2-7 . TRBV19 TRBD1 CASSRDSYEQYF TGTGCCAGTAGTAGGGACAGTTACGAGCAGTACTTC
TRBJ1-1 . TRBV18 . CASSPLDGGMNTEAFF TGTGCCAGCTCACCTCTCGACGGGGGGATGAACACTGAAGCTTTCTTT
TRBJ2-7 . TRBV5-6 . CASSFGASSYEQYF TGTGCCAGCAGCTTTGGGGCCAGCTCCTACGAGCAGTACTTC
TRBJ1-2 . TRBV4-1 TRBD1 CASSQALQGYGYTF TGCGCCAGCAGCCAAGCGTTACAGGGGTATGGCTACACCTTC
TRBJ2-7 . TRBV7-5 . CARSFDKKFYEQYF TGTGCCAGAAGCTTCGACAAGAAGTTCTACGAGCAGTACTTC
TRBJ1-3 . TRBV25-1 TRBD1 CASSEDRGGNTIYF TGTGCCAGCAGTGAGGACAGGGGAGGAAACACCATATATTTT
TRBJ2-3 . TRBV10-2 TRBD1 CASSESGTGTDTQYF TGCGCCAGCAGTGAGTCCGGGACAGGCACAGATACGCAGTATTTT
TRBJ2-3 . TRBV28 . CASSEGDFTDTQYF TGTGCCAGCAGTGAGGGGGATTTCACAGATACGCAGTATTTT
TRBJ2-3 few TRBV7-9 . CASSPPGPVGTDTQYF TGTGCCAGCAGCCCGCCGGGGCCCGTGGGTACAGATACGCAGTATTTT
TRBJ2-7 . TRBV6-1 . CASSESASYEQYF TGTGCCAGCAGTGAGTCAGCTTCATACGAGCAGTACTTC
TRBJ1-5 . TRBV15 . CATSINRDQPQHF TGTGCCACCAGCATCAATCGGGATCAGCCCCAGCATTTT
TRBJ1-1 . TRBV11-2 . CASSLYRDAEAFF TGTGCCAGCAGCTTGTACAGGGACGCTGAAGCTTTCTTT
TRBJ2-5 once TRBV9 TRBD2 CASTQGGSGSQETQYF TGTGCCAGCACCCAGGGGGGTAGCGGGAGCCAAGAGACCCAGTACTTC
TRBJ1-4 . TRBV6-1 . CASSQRGNEKLFF TGTGCCAGCAGTCAACGGGGTAATGAAAAACTGTTTTTT
TRBJ1-2 . TRBV18 TRBD1 CASSPEGQGYGYTF TGTGCCAGCTCACCAGAGGGACAGGGGTATGGCTACACCTTC
TRBJ2-3 . TRBV9 TRBD2 CASSVSTRGGPTDTQYF TGTGCCAGCAGCGTATCCACGCGGGGGGGCCCGACAGATACGCAGTATTTT
TRBJ2-7 . TRBV7-9 TRBD2 CASALAGGFLSYEQYF TGTGCCAGCGCACTAGCGGGGGGCTTTCTCTCCTACGAGCAGTACTTC
TRBJ2-7 . TRBV7-6 . CASSLSEDEQYF TGTGCCAGCAGCTTATCGGAGGACGAGCAGTACTTC
TRBJ1-1 . TRBV21-1 . CASIEDRNTEAFF TGTGCCAGCATCGAGGACAGGAACACTGAAGCTTTCTTT
TRBJ1-2 . TRBV3-1/TRBV3-2 . CASSQSGGGYTF TGTGCCAGCAGCCAATCTGGTGGTGGCTACACCTTC
TRBJ2-3 . TRBV4-1 . CASSQVDMGFTDTQYF TGCGCCAGCAGCCAAGTCGACATGGGTTTCACAGATACGCAGTATTTT
TRBJ2-7 . TRBV10-3 . CAISAVDPSSYEQYF TGTGCCATCAGCGCCGTTGATCCCTCCTCCTACGAGCAGTACTTC
TRBJ1-1 . TRBV9 . CASSVGGLEAFF TGTGCCAGCAGCGTAGGGGGGCTTGAAGCTTTCTTT
TRBJ1-2 . TRBV5-1 . CASSPGGGYGYTF TGCGCCAGCAGCCCGGGGGGGGGCTATGGCTACACCTTC
TRBJ1-2 . TRBV6-6 . CASSYERAADGYTF TGTGCCAGCAGTTACGAGAGGGCTGCGGATGGCTACACCTTC